The sequence of this T cell receptor (beta chain) was determined in a study of T cells in Graves' hyperthyroidism and ophthalmopathy. The table lists this clonotype with many counts. Its antigen is currently unknown. The source material, RNA transcripts, was used to amplify TCR beta CDR3 regions. During a first-round RT-PCR of the TCR CDR3, the HTBI primer set was used. TCRdb passed the multiplex PCR reads through MiXCR, listing each CDR3 protein once. The data hold around 620,000 distinct CDR3 sequences, with 16% observed a single time. Study-level findings and limits: Blood also carried most thyroid clonotypes expanded above 0.001. The model anticipated ophthalmopathy a median around six months pre-onset.

The V gene lost 3 bases and the J gene lost 3 bases, with 18 bases spanning the gap. The CDR3 covers 16 residues. CDR1 and CDR2 (germline): KGHSH, LQKENI. This TCR was sampled from a woman in her 30s with Graves' hyperthyroidism. The sample taken for sequencing was blood. The gene calls are TRBV18 and TRBJ2-7; no clear D gene. CDR3 coding DNA: TGTGCCAGCTCACCGAAACTAACTCGTGGCGACTACGAGCAGTACTTC. Protein sequence: CASSPKLTRGDYEQYF.